These T cell receptor beta chains were read from a single sample in a study of cytomegalovirus exposure and HLA in healthy donors. Libraries were prepared by immunoSEQ multiplex PCR; TCRdb keeps only in-frame clonotypes and omits some of them. Here the sample table reports 150,000 to 200,000 clones. Sequenced input: PBMCs. These receptors were taken from a man in his thirties or forties in good health and CMV-seronegative. The CDR3 runs from the conserved cysteine through the conserved F or W. The D gene is left open where the match is weak.

d_gene: .
j_gene: TRBJ2-3
v_gene: TRBV13
CDR3nt: TGTGCCAGCAGCTTAGGCGAGTATACGCAGTATTTT
CDR3aa: CASSLGEYTQYF

d_gene: .
j_gene: TRBJ1-2
v_gene: TRBV7-8
CDR3nt: TGTGCCAGCAGCCAAGGAGGGAACTATGGCTACACCTTC
CDR3aa: CASSQGGNYGYTF

d_gene: .
j_gene: TRBJ1-1
v_gene: TRBV5-4
CDR3nt: TGTGCCAGCAGCTTGGACCGGAACAGGCTAATGAACACTGAAGCTTTCTTT
CDR3aa: CASSLDRNRLMNTEAFF

d_gene: TRBD1
j_gene: TRBJ1-1
v_gene: TRBV18
CDR3nt: TGTGCCAGCTCACCTGACAGGGTGGGCACTGAAGCTTTCTTT
CDR3aa: CASSPDRVGTEAFF

d_gene: .
j_gene: TRBJ2-3
v_gene: TRBV5-1
CDR3nt: TGCGCCAGCAGCTTGGTCAGGGAACCAGATACGCAGTATTTT
CDR3aa: CASSLVREPDTQYF

d_gene: TRBD1
j_gene: TRBJ2-1
v_gene: TRBV27
CDR3nt: TGTGCCAGCACCTGGGACAGGGGAAATGAGCAGTTCTTC
CDR3aa: CASTWDRGNEQFF

d_gene: .
j_gene: TRBJ2-3
v_gene: TRBV7-6
CDR3nt: TGTGCCAGCAGCTTAGCGGGGACTGCCACAGATACGCAGTATTTT
CDR3aa: CASSLAGTATDTQYF

d_gene: TRBD1
j_gene: TRBJ1-6
v_gene: TRBV7-9
CDR3nt: TGTGCCAGCAGCCCCATCGGGACAGTTAATTCACCCCTCCACTTT
CDR3aa: CASSPIGTVNSPLHF

d_gene: .
j_gene: TRBJ1-2
v_gene: TRBV30
CDR3nt: TGTGCCTGGAGACGAAGTCCAGGGAACTATGGCTACACCTTC
CDR3aa: CAWRRSPGNYGYTF

d_gene: .
j_gene: TRBJ2-5
v_gene: TRBV11-2
CDR3nt: TGTGCCAGCAGCAAGACAGTTCAAGAGACCCAGTACTTC
CDR3aa: CASSKTVQETQYF

d_gene: TRBD2
j_gene: TRBJ2-1
v_gene: TRBV5-1
CDR3nt: TGCGCCAGCAGCTTGGAGGCTAGCGGGAGGGGAGACTACAATGAGCAGTTCTTC
CDR3aa: CASSLEASGRGDYNEQFF

d_gene: TRBD1
j_gene: TRBJ2-7
v_gene: TRBV25-1
CDR3nt: TGTGCCAGCAGTGAATACGGACAGGGGTTAGCCGGCTACGAGCAGTACTTC
CDR3aa: CASSEYGQGLAGYEQYF

d_gene: TRBD2
j_gene: TRBJ2-1
v_gene: TRBV4-3
CDR3nt: TGCGCCAGCAGCCCGGGGACCTTAGCGGGGGCCTACAATGAGCAGTTCTTC
CDR3aa: CASSPGTLAGAYNEQFF